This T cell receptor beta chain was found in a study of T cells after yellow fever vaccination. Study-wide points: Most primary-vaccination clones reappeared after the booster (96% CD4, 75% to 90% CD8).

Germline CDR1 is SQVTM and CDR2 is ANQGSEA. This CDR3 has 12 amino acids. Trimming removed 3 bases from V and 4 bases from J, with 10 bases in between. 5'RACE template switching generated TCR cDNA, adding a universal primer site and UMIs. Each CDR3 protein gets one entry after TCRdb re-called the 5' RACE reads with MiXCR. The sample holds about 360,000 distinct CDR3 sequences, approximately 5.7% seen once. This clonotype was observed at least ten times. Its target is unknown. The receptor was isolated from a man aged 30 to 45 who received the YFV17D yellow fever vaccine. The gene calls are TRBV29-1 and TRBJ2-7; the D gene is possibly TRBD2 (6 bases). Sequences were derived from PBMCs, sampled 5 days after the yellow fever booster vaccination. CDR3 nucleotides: TGCAGCGTTGAGGGGACTTATTACGAGCAGTACTTC. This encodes CSVEGTYYEQYF.